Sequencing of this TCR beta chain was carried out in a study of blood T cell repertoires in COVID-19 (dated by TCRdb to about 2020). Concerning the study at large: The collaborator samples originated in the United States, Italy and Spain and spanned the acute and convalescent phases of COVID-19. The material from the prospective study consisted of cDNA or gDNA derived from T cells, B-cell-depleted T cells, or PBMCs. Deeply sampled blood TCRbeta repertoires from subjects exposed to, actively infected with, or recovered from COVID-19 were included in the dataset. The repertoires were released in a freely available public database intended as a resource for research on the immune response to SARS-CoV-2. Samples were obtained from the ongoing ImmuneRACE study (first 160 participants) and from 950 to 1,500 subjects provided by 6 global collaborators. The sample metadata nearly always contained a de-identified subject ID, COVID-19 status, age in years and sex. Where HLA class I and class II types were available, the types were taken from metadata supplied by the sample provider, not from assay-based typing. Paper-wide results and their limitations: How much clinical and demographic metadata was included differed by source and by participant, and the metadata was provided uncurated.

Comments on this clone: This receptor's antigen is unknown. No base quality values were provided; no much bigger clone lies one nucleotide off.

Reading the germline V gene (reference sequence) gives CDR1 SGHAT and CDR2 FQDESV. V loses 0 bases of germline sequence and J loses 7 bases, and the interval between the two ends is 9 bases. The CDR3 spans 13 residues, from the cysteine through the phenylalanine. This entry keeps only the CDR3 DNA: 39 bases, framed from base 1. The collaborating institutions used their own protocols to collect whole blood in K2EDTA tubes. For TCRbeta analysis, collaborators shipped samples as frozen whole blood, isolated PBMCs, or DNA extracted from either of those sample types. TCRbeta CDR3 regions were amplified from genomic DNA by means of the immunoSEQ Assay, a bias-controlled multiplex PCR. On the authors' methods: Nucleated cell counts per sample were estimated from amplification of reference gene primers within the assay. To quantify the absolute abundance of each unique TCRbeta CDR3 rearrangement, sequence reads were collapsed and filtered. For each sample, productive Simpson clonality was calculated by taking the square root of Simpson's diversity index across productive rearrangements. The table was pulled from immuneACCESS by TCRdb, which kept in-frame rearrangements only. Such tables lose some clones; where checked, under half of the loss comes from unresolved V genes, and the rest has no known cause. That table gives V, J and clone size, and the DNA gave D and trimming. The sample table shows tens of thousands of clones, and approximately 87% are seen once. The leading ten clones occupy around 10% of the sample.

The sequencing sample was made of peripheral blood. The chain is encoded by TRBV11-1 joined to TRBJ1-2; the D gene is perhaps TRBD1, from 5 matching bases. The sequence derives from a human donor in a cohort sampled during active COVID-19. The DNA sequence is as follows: TGTGCCAGCAGCTTAGCCAGGGATACTGGCTACACCTTC. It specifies CASSLARDTGYTF.